These 26 T cell receptor beta chains were all obtained from the same sample, sequenced in a study of metastatic and nonmetastatic thyroid tumors. Nobody among the patients had been given any treatment before thyroid surgery. TCRdb reprocessed the PCR reads via MiXCR. The repertoire holds some 38,000 clones, with about half as singletons. The source material was tumor tissue. These receptors all come from a male donor with papillary thyroid cancer or a benign thyroid nodule (not recorded which). Some clones in this sample may be carry-over from other donors' samples.

Concerning this clone: Other DNA sequences in the same sample also yield this CDR3. The rearrangement joins TRBV10-3 to TRBJ1-2, with D unclear. The germline gives CDR1 ENHRY, CDR2 SYGVKD. The CDR3 runs to 13 residues. Trimming took off 3 bases at V and 1 base at J, with 6 bases between the two ends. The CDR3 DNA follows: TGTGCCATCAGTGACGAGGGTAACTATGGCTACACCTTC. It encodes CAISDEGNYGYTF.

The rearrangement uses TRBV9 and TRBJ2-1; D is perhaps TRBD1 or TRBD2 (5 bases each). The V end was cut by 3 bases, the J end by 4 bases, with 17 bases between. Germline CDR1 reads SGDLS; CDR2 reads YYNGEE. This CDR3 is built from 16 residues. As DNA, the CDR3 is TGTGCCAGCAGCGCGCCCTACCCCGGGGCGTACAATGAGCAGTTCTTC. Amino acids: CASSAPYPGAYNEQFF. Based on the CDR3 plus reference TRBV9 and TRBJ2-1, the full variable domain is DSGVTQTPKHLITATGQRVTLRCSPRSGDLSVYWYQQSLDQGLQFLIQYYNGEERAKGNILERFSAQQFPDLHSELNLSSLELGDSALYFCASSAPYPGAYNEQFFGPGTRLTVL.

The chain is built from TRBV7-8 and TRBJ1-5; D is unresolved. The CDR3 runs to 17 residues. The germline V gene has CDR1 SGHVS and CDR2 FQNEAQ. The V end lost 2 bases, the J end lost 4 bases, and 18 bases lay between the germline ends. The CDR3 sequence: CASSLLSLQAPNQPQHF. The DNA of the CDR3 is TGTGCCAGCAGCTTACTCTCTTTGCAAGCCCCGAATCAGCCCCAGCATTTT.

The chain links TRBV27 to TRBJ2-2; possibly TRBD1 for D (6 bases). CDR1 MNHEY and CDR2 SMNVEV come from the germline V gene (reference sequence). The CDR3 contains 16 residues. Trimming shortened V by 3 bases and J by 2 bases, and 13 bases separated the two germline ends. The CDR3 loop reads CASSFNLGANTGELFF. In DNA form, the CDR3 reads TGTGCCAGCAGTTTTAACCTGGGGGCAAACACCGGGGAGCTGTTTTTT.

CDR3 sequence (DNA): TGTGCCAGCAGCTCGGCTCGGAGCTCTGGAAACACCATATATTTT. It yields the protein CASSSARSSGNTIYF. The chain combines TRBV12-3 or TRBV12-4 with TRBJ1-3; D gene ambiguous. The V and J ends lost 6 bases and 0 bases respectively, with 12 bases between them. This CDR3 has 15 residues.

Worth noting for this clone: At one end the junction does not follow the germline gene, possibly because of a read error. The rearrangement joins TRBV5-1 to TRBJ2-1, with TRBD2 matching 7 bases. Per germline, CDR1 SGHRS and CDR2 YFSETQ. This CDR3 has 15 amino acids. CDR3 region: CASCLGVGGLYEQFF. CDR3 coding DNA: TGCGCCAGCTGCTTGGGTGTGGGAGGGCTCTATGAGCAGTTCTTC.

This chain connects TRBV5-1 to TRBJ1-4; 8 bases line up with TRBD1. Germline trimming cut 4 bases from V and 5 bases from J; bases unmatched to any gene: 10. The CDR3 extends over 16 amino acids. Germline CDR1 is SGHRS and CDR2 is YFSETQ. In nucleotides, the CDR3 is TGCGCCAGCAGCATCTCTAAGACAGGGGTAAATGAAAAACTGTTTTTT. It translates to CASSISKTGVNEKLFF.

This clone came up a few times. The chain uses TRBV28 and TRBJ1-5; D is undetermined. Germline V gene lookup returns CDR1 MDHEN and CDR2 SYDVKM. This CDR3 is built from 17 residues. V was cut by 1 base and J by 9 bases, with 22 bases left in between. The CDR3 region is CASSLSSSRRYLAPQHF. The CDR3 nucleotides are TGTGCCAGCAGTTTATCCTCTTCACGAAGGTATCTTGCGCCCCAGCATTTT.

A single count supports this clone. The gene calls are TRBV7-9 and TRBJ1-5; no reliable D call. The CDR3 spans 15 residues. V was pared by 1 base and J by 0 bases, with 7 bases between. CDR1 SEHNR and CDR2 FQNEAQ come from the germline V gene (reference sequence). The CDR3 sequence: CASSLGENSNQPQHF. Here the CDR3 DNA reads TGTGCCAGCAGCTTAGGAGAGAATAGCAATCAGCCCCAGCATTTT. Combining the CDR3 with reference TRBV7-9 and TRBJ1-5 gives the whole variable domain DTGVSQNPRHKITKRGQNVTFRCDPISEHNRLYWYRQTLGQGPEFLTYFQNEAQLEKSRLLSDRFSAERPKGSFSTLEIQRTEQGDSAMYLCASSLGENSNQPQHFGDGTRLSIL.

J is TRBJ2-7 and V is TRBV4-3; 9 bases are shared with TRBD1. The trim removed 4 bases at V and 3 bases at J, leaving 4 bases unmatched. The germline CDR1 and CDR2 sequences are LGHNA and YSLEER. The CDR3 contains 14 residues. CDR3 residues: CASSPGQGIYEQYF. For the CDR3, the DNA is TGCGCCAGCAGCCCGGGACAGGGTATCTACGAGCAGTACTTC.

The chain joins TRBV20-1 to TRBJ2-7; TRBD2 matches at 7 bases. Germline assignment: CDR1 DFQATT and CDR2 SNEGSKA (reference sequence). Trimming cost V 2 bases and J 6 bases; bases outside gene matches: 13. The CDR3 runs 15 residues. The CDR3 DNA is TGCAGTGCTAGACCGACGGCGGCGGGAGAACTCGAGCAGTACTTC. Translation gives CSARPTAAGELEQYF.

As for this clone: A read error may account for a junction end that differs from germline. The rearrangement links TRBV11-2 to TRBJ2-5; TRBD2 might be the D (6 bases). CDR1 is SGHAT and CDR2 is FQNNGV in the germline V gene. The CDR3 is 17 amino acids. The CDR3 loop is CASSLGFGTGVKEAQYF. The CDR3 DNA reads as TGTGCCAGCAGCTTAGGGTTTGGGACGGGGGTGAAAGAGGCCCAGTACTTC.

This clone was seen only a few times. J is TRBJ2-7 and V is TRBV11-2, with TRBD1 identical over 7 bases. The CDR3 length is 15 residues. CDR1 is SGHAT and CDR2 is FQNNGV in the germline V gene. V lost 5 bases to trimming and J lost 0 bases; unmatched junction nucleotides: 7. The CDR3 loop is CASSLGQAPSYEQYF. CDR3 bases: TGTGCCAGCAGCCTCGGACAGGCACCCTCCTACGAGCAGTACTTC.

Notes on this clone: This CDR3 is also generated by other DNA sequences in the sample. J is TRBJ2-3 and V is TRBV3-1; D gene uncertain. The V end lost 6 bases, the J end lost 1 base, and 11 bases lay between the germline ends. From germline, CDR1 is LGHDT and CDR2 YNNKEL (reference sequence). This CDR3 region has 14 residues. CDR3 nucleotide sequence: TGTGCCAGCAGTCTAGGTCAGGGCACAGATACGCAGTATTTT. It is translated as CASSLGQGTDTQYF.

This chain connects TRBV11-3 to TRBJ2-7; 12 nucleotides line up with TRBD2. Per the germline V gene, CDR1 is SGHNT and CDR2 is YENEEA. CDR3 size: 16 residues. V lost 5 bases, J lost 7 bases, and 12 bases stayed unmatched. The CDR3 spells CASSPRTSGARGEQYF. CDR3 coding DNA: TGTGCCAGCAGCCCCCGGACTAGCGGGGCGCGGGGGGAGCAGTACTTC.

This clone was observed a handful of times. A junction boundary mismatches the germline segment, possibly from a read error. The chain couples TRBV28 to TRBJ2-7; TRBD1 aligns across 8 bases. This CDR3 is built from 11 residues. Per germline, CDR1 MDHEN and CDR2 SYDVKM. The CDR3 sequence: CASSLRDRYLF. CDR3 in DNA: TGTGCCAGCAGTCTCCGGGACAGGTACCTATTC.

The chain links TRBV29-1 to TRBJ2-5, with D perhaps assigned TRBD1 or TRBD2 (5 bases each). The V end lost 4 bases, the J end lost 4 bases, and 16 bases lay between the germline ends. Germline CDR1 SQVTM, CDR2 ANQGSEA. CDR3 size: 14 residues. The DNA for the CDR3 is TGCAGCGTTGGAGGGGCCCCCCGGGGAGAGACCCAGTACTTC. This gives the protein CSVGGAPRGETQYF.

The chain uses TRBV7-2 and TRBJ2-7, with no clear D. This CDR3 comprises 13 residues. Germline V gene sequence: CDR1 SGHTA, CDR2 FQGNSA. V was cut by 1 base and J by 2 bases, with 6 bases left in between. DNA of the CDR3: TGTGCCAGCAGCTTAGTCCATGCCTACGAGCAGTACTTC. It encodes CASSLVHAYEQYF.

The chain recombines TRBV20-1 with TRBJ1-2, with D perhaps matching TRBD1 (6 bases). V lost 6 bases to trimming and J lost 5 bases, with 16 bases between them. The CDR3 contains 13 residues. CDR1 is DFQATT and CDR2 is SNEGSKA in the germline V gene (reference sequence). CDR3 DNA: TGCAGTGCATCCTCCTCGACAGGATATGGCTACACCTTC. Translating it yields CSASSSTGYGYTF.

The chain employs TRBV7-2 and TRBJ2-7, with 12 bases that match TRBD2. V lost 4 bases and J lost 5; bases outside the gene matches: 3. The CDR3 is made up of 14 amino acids. CDR1 is SGHTA and CDR2 is FQGNSA in the germline V gene. CDR3: CASSSTSGSHEQYF. CDR3 coding DNA: TGTGCCAGCAGCTCGACTAGCGGGAGCCACGAGCAGTACTTC. Full variable domain (outside the CDR3, taken from reference TRBV7-2 and TRBJ2-7): GAGVSQSPSNKVTEKGKDVELRCDPISGHTALYWYRQSLGQGLEFLIYFQGNSAPDKSGLPSDRFSAERTGGSVSTLTIQRTQQEDSAVYLCASSSTSGSHEQYFGPGTRLTVT.

This chain uses TRBV20-1 with TRBJ1-2, with 10 bases lining up with TRBD1. The CDR3 sequence is 12 residues long. Per germline, CDR1 DFQATT and CDR2 SNEGSKA (reference sequence). V dropped 6 bases and J dropped 8; count of bases not matched to a gene: 6. CDR3: CSAADRGRGYTF. The CDR3 nucleotides are TGCAGTGCAGCAGACAGGGGGCGAGGCTACACCTTC.

This CDR3 is CAWVRAGWFDGYTF. CDR3 nucleotide sequence: TGTGCCTGGGTTAGGGCAGGGTGGTTCGATGGCTACACCTTC. The gene calls are TRBV30 and TRBJ1-2, with D perhaps TRBD1 (5 bases). The CDR3 is 14 residues long. V lost 5 bases and J 6 bases, leaving 19 bases between the germline ends. In germline, CDR1 is GTSNPN, CDR2 SVGIG (reference sequence).

This clone has only a few counts. The gene calls are TRBV20-1 and TRBJ1-2; possibly TRBD1 for D (5 bases). Germline loops: CDR1 DFQATT, CDR2 SNEGSKA (reference sequence). This CDR3 is 12 amino acids long. V shed 5 bases and J shed 8 bases, with 15 bases lying between them. Here the CDR3 reads CSAPYDSFGYTF. The DNA for the CDR3 is TGCAGTGCTCCATATGACAGCTTCGGCTACACCTTC.

The chain employs TRBV3-1 and TRBJ1-3; 9 bases map to TRBD1. Trimming cost V 1 base and J 4 bases; bases outside gene matches: 2. This CDR3 has 15 residues. Germline-derived CDR1 and CDR2 are LGHDT and YNNKEL (reference sequence). The CDR3 reads CASSQGTGAGNTIYF. The CDR3 nucleotides read TGTGCCAGCAGCCAAGGGACAGGGGCAGGAAACACCATATATTTT.

The chain uses TRBV9 and TRBJ2-1; 14 bases are shared with TRBD2. This CDR3 has 15 residues. V shed 3 bases, J shed 9 bases, and the junction held 5 bases outside the gene matches. Germline V CDR1 and CDR2: SGDLS, YYNGEE. The CDR3 nucleotides are TGTGCCAGCAGCGAGACTAGCGGGAGGGCCTCTGAGCAGTTCTTC. Its protein product is CASSETSGRASEQFF. Filled out from reference TRBV9 and TRBJ2-1, the complete variable domain reads DSGVTQTPKHLITATGQRVTLRCSPRSGDLSVYWYQQSLDQGLQFLIQYYNGEERAKGNILERFSAQQFPDLHSELNLSSLELGDSALYFCASSETSGRASEQFFGPGTRLTVL.

This clone was counted a few times. At one end the junction does not follow the germline gene, possibly because of a read error. The rearrangement links TRBV15 to TRBJ2-1; 10 positions agree with TRBD2. The CDR3 contains 13 residues. Germline CDR1 reads LNHNV; CDR2 reads YYDKDF (reference sequence). The CDR3: CATSRDSGRGVYF. CDR3 sequence (DNA): TGTGCCACCAGCAGAGACAGCGGGAGGGGGGTATATTTC.